The 20 T cell receptor beta chains in this list originate from one sample, sequenced in a study of a mutant IDH1 vaccine in newly diagnosed glioma. Time point described: week 47, end of study. Doses consisted of 300 ug of mutant IDH1 20-mer peptide each, paired with topical imiquimod. Only in-frame clones appear in the TCRdb table, and some are missing; sequencing was by immunoSEQ multiplex PCR. The repertoire has 20,000 to 30,000 clones, roughly 82% of them found once; the top ten carry about 3.8%. No antigens are known for them. Sequenced material: PBMCs, taken from a glioma patient whose treatment included an IDH1 peptide vaccine. The receptors derive from a man in his forties with glioma. Some clones in this sample may be carry-over from other donors' samples.

The count of this clone is one. V and J are TRBV5-4 and TRBJ2-1; D may be TRBD2 (6 bases). Per the germline V gene, CDR1 is SGHNT and CDR2 is YYREEE (reference sequence). V dropped 0 bases and J dropped 7 bases, with 11 bases sitting between them. The CDR3 length is 14 residues. The CDR3 loop reads CASSLGGLINEQFF. In nucleotides, the CDR3 is TGTGCCAGCAGCTTGGGGGGACTGATAAATGAGCAGTTCTTC.

This chain uses TRBV6-6 with TRBJ2-1; D unresolved. Looked up from germline, CDR1 is MNHNY and CDR2 is SVGAGI (reference sequence). V shed 0 bases and J shed 8 bases, with 8 bases lying between them. The CDR3 is 13 residues long. The DNA of the CDR3 is TGTGCCAGCAGTTACTCTAGGGCGCATGAGCAGTTCTTC. This gives the protein CASSYSRAHEQFF.

The chain carries TRBV5-5 and TRBJ1-1, with D perhaps matching TRBD1 (5 bases). Germline CDR1 reads SGHKS; CDR2 reads YYEKEE (reference sequence). The CDR3 has 14 residues. The V gene lost 1 base and the J gene lost 6 bases, with 13 bases spanning the gap. The CDR3 nucleotides are TGTGCCAGCAGCTTGTACGGGGCCGTTCCTGAAGCTTTCTTT. As protein: CASSLYGAVPEAFF.

The chain has TRBV19 and TRBJ1-5; 7 bases align to TRBD1. CDR1 and CDR2 (germline): LNHDA, SQIVND (reference sequence). This CDR3 has 16 amino acids. J gave up 11 bases and V 5 bases, and 18 bases lay outside the gene matches. CDR3 region: CASSSSSGQRLMAQHF. The CDR3 DNA sequence: TGTGCCAGTAGTTCCTCCTCGGGACAGCGGTTAATGGCCCAGCATTTT.

V usage is TRBV6-6 and J usage is TRBJ1-4; 8 positions agree with TRBD1. The CDR3 spans 16 residues. Germline-derived CDR1 and CDR2 are MNHNY and SVGAGI (reference sequence). V was clipped by 0 bases and J by 3 bases; unmatched bases: 3. This CDR3 reads CASSYSARGPNEKLFF. Here the CDR3 DNA reads TGTGCCAGCAGTTACTCGGCCAGGGGGCCTAATGAAAAACTGTTTTTT.

The genes are TRBV28 and TRBJ1-5; D may be TRBD1 (6 bases). With 8 bases removed from V and 1 base from J, the gap between germline ends came to 15 bases. The CDR3 covers 15 residues. Germline V gene sequence: CDR1 MDHEN, CDR2 SYDVKM. CDR3 in DNA: TGTGCCAGCCGCGAAGAGGGGGGGAGCAATCAGCCCCAGCATTTT. Translating gives CASREEGGSNQPQHF.

This rearrangement joins TRBV5-5 to TRBJ1-5, with D unclear. The V end was cut by 0 bases, the J end by 3 bases, with 10 bases between. The V gene's germline CDR1 is SGHKS and CDR2 YYEKEE (reference sequence). CDR3 length: 15 amino acids. CDR3 in DNA: TGTGCCAGCAGCTTGGCCTGGCAGGTCAATCAGCCCCAGCATTTT. This translates into CASSLAWQVNQPQHF.

V gene TRBV5-4 combines with J gene TRBJ2-5; D might be TRBD1 (6 bases). Germline V gives CDR1 SGHNT, CDR2 YYREEE (reference sequence). The CDR3 is 14 amino acids. V gave up 1 base and J gave up 3 bases, with 10 bases separating them. CDR3 loop: CASSLTGTEETQYF. In DNA form, the CDR3 reads TGTGCCAGCAGCTTGACAGGGACCGAAGAGACCCAGTACTTC.

This clone was seen only once. CDR3 region: CAISNRGNTEAFF. The DNA for the CDR3 is TGTGCCATCAGTAACAGGGGCAACACTGAAGCTTTCTTT. The chain combines TRBV10-3 with TRBJ1-1; 7 nucleotides line up with TRBD1. The junction had 2 bases not matched to a gene; V was cut back by 5 bases and J by 2 bases. The germline V gene encodes CDR1 ENHRY and CDR2 SYGVKD. The CDR3 has 13 amino acids.

The chain has TRBV5-1 and TRBJ1-5; possible D gene TRBD1, 5 bases. The CDR3 sequence is 13 residues long. The germline gives CDR1 SGHRS, CDR2 YFSETQ. Deletions cut 0 bases from V and 11 bases from J, with 12 bases between. CDR3 residues: CASSLGRDSAQHF. The CDR3 coding sequence is TGCGCCAGCAGCTTGGGGAGGGACTCCGCCCAGCATTTT.

A note on this clone: The junction does not match germline at one end; this may be a read error. The chain employs TRBV5-8 and TRBJ2-2, with no clear D. Germline CDR1 is SGHTS and CDR2 is YDEGEE. CDR3 size: 14 residues. CDR3 nucleotides: TGTGCCAGCACCTTGGGCCCTTTCCCCGGGGAGCTGTTTTTT. Translation gives CASTLGPFPGELFF.

The chain joins TRBV5-1 to TRBJ1-1, with TRBD1 as a possible D gene (5 bases). Deletions cut 7 bases from V and 4 bases from J, with 20 bases between. Germline loops: CDR1 SGHRS, CDR2 YFSETQ. The CDR3 runs 15 residues. CDR3 residues: CASALGGVVSTEAFF. The CDR3 DNA follows: TGCGCCAGCGCCTTGGGGGGGGTGGTTAGCACTGAAGCTTTCTTT.

This chain uses TRBV30 with TRBJ1-1, with D unresolved. Germline loops: CDR1 GTSNPN, CDR2 SVGIG (reference sequence). The CDR3 covers 11 residues. The V end lost 0 bases, the J end lost 10 bases, and 9 bases lay between the germline ends. DNA of the CDR3: TGTGCCTGGAGTGTACGCGGAGGAGCTTTCTTT. Translated, it gives CAWSVRGGAFF.

The chain joins TRBV10-3 to TRBJ2-2; D not certain. Germline-derived CDR1 and CDR2 are ENHRY and SYGVKD. The ends were cut back, 3 bases at V and 2 bases at J, with 10 bases in the middle. The CDR3 is 15 amino acids. This CDR3 is CAISENSLNTGELFF. CDR3 in DNA: TGTGCCATCAGTGAAAACAGTTTAAACACCGGGGAGCTGTTTTTT.

CDR3 residues: CASEGQTDEQYF. In DNA, the CDR3 is TGTGCCAGCGAGGGCCAGACCGACGAGCAGTACTTC. This chain links TRBV2 with TRBJ2-7; D may be TRBD2 (5 bases). Trimming left V 8 bases short and J 5 bases short, with 13 bases between. The CDR3 extends over 12 amino acids. Germline values: CDR1 SNHLY, CDR2 FYNNEI.

The J gene is TRBJ1-2, the V gene TRBV7-6; perhaps TRBD1 as D (5 bases). Looked up from germline, CDR1 is SGHVS and CDR2 is FNYEAQ. The CDR3 has 13 amino acids. V was shortened by 5 bases and J by 8 bases, with 15 bases between the two germline ends. CDR3 sequence (DNA): TGTGCCAGCAGCAAGTGGGCAGGGACGGGCTACACCTTC. Translating it yields CASSKWAGTGYTF.

The chain uses TRBV5-6 and TRBJ2-7, with 9 bases matching TRBD2. Looked up from germline, CDR1 is SGHDT and CDR2 is YYEEEE. The CDR3 consists of 16 residues. V shed 1 base, J shed 5 bases, and the junction held 10 bases outside the gene matches. Here the CDR3 reads CASSLYSGGYGDEQYF. CDR3 in DNA: TGTGCCAGCAGCTTGTATAGCGGGGGCTATGGCGACGAGCAGTACTTC.

The rearrangement joins TRBV19 to TRBJ1-5, with D hard to call. Looked up from germline, CDR1 is LNHDA and CDR2 is SQIVND (reference sequence). The ends were cut back, 1 base at V and 2 bases at J, with 15 bases in the middle. The CDR3 loop spans 17 amino acids. The CDR3 sequence: CASSIARGGKGNQPQHF. In nucleotides, the CDR3 is TGTGCCAGTAGTATAGCTAGAGGAGGGAAGGGCAATCAGCCCCAGCATTTT.

The V and J genes are TRBV5-1 and TRBJ1-1; D gene unclear. Trimming stripped 0 bases from V and 3 bases from J, with 9 bases between. CDR1 is SGHRS, CDR2 YFSETQ, per germline. The CDR3 runs to 14 residues. CDR3 sequence: CASSLDGRDTEAFF. CDR3 coding DNA: TGCGCCAGCAGCTTGGATGGGCGGGACACTGAAGCTTTCTTT.

The J gene is TRBJ2-5, the V gene TRBV14; 9 bases map to TRBD2. V lost 4 bases to trimming and J lost 6 bases; unmatched junction nucleotides: 9. Germline CDR1 and CDR2: SGHDN and FVKESK. The length of the CDR3 is 15 residues. The CDR3, as DNA: TGTGCCAGCAGCCCCTTAGCGGGGGCCGTGAAGACCCAGTACTTC. Its protein product is CASSPLAGAVKTQYF.